The 23 T cell receptor beta chains below were found in one sample sequenced in a study of blood T cell repertoires in COVID-19. Clones were read by immunoSEQ multiplex PCR, and TCRdb kept only the in-frame ones, dropping some. The sample comprises over 350,000 clones, 70% to 90% of which are singletons, and over 0.9% rests with the top ten. The sequenced sample consisted of PBMCs or T cells enriched from blood (not recorded which). All receptors derive from a woman aged 25 to 45 with acute COVID-19.

The CDR3 nucleotides are TGTGCCAGCAGCTTATTGGCCAGGGTGTCCACAGATACGCAGTATTTT. As protein: CASSLLARVSTDTQYF. The genes are TRBV7-2 and TRBJ2-3, with D possibly matching TRBD1 (5 bases). Trimming pared 2 bases from V and 2 bases from J, leaving 14 bases between. This CDR3 is built from 16 residues. Germline V gene data show CDR1 as SGHTA and CDR2 as FQGNSA. Complete variable domain (other parts from reference TRBV7-2 and TRBJ2-3): GAGVSQSPSNKVTEKGKDVELRCDPISGHTALYWYRQSLGQGLEFLIYFQGNSAPDKSGLPSDRFSAERTGGSVSTLTIQRTQQEDSAVYLCASSLLARVSTDTQYFGPGTRLTVL.

The J gene is TRBJ1-1, the V gene TRBV6-5, with D unclear. Trimming stripped 4 bases from V and 11 bases from J, with 23 bases between. The CDR3 contains 15 residues. Germline V gives CDR1 MNHEY, CDR2 SVGAGI. The CDR3 spells CASSFNRAAQVRAFF. CDR3 nucleotides: TGTGCCAGCAGTTTTAATCGCGCTGCACAAGTGCGGGCTTTCTTT.

The chain has TRBV11-2 and TRBJ2-6, with 8 nucleotides matching TRBD1. Trimming at V came to 4 bases and at J to 3 bases, leaving 2 bases not matched to a gene. Germline V lookup: CDR1 SGHAT, CDR2 FQNNGV. The CDR3 is 15 amino acids. The CDR3 loop is CASSSGTGGANVLTF. The CDR3 nucleotides read TGTGCCAGCAGCTCCGGGACAGGTGGGGCCAACGTCCTGACTTTC.

A note on this clone: This specimen includes other DNA sequences encoding the same CDR3. The chain employs TRBV7-9 and TRBJ1-5; 8 bases line up with TRBD1. Germline V gene sequence: CDR1 SEHNR, CDR2 FQNEAQ (reference sequence). The CDR3 length is 14 residues. After removal of 5 bases from V and 5 bases from J, the junction contained 5 bases not matched to a gene. The CDR3 loop reads CASSPDRADQPQHF. CDR3 sequence (DNA): TGTGCCAGCAGCCCGGACAGGGCAGATCAGCCCCAGCATTTT.

This chain uses TRBV27 with TRBJ2-3, with 9 bases matching TRBD2. Losses at the gene ends were 1 base for V and 0 bases for J; bases not matched to a gene: 2. The CDR3 extends over 16 amino acids. Germline CDR1 reads MNHEY; CDR2 reads SMNVEV (reference sequence). CDR3 bases: TGTGCCAGCAGTTTATTGGCGGGGGGGAGCACAGATACGCAGTATTTT. It is translated as CASSLLAGGSTDTQYF.

Of note for this clone: The junction and the germline gene differ at one end; a read error may be behind it. The V call is TRBV24-1, the J call TRBJ2-2; 7 bases line up with TRBD1. The CDR3 runs to 12 residues. Germline values: CDR1 KGHDR, CDR2 SFDVKD. This CDR3 is CATCDRAGELFF. Written as DNA, the CDR3 is TGTGCCACCTGTGACAGGGCCGGGGAGCTGTTTTTT.

The chain combines TRBV27 with TRBJ2-1; D remains ambiguous. CDR3 size: 16 residues. CDR1 MNHEY and CDR2 SMNVEV come from the germline V gene (reference sequence). V was shortened by 0 bases and J by 0 bases, with 9 bases between the two germline ends. CDR3 sequence (DNA): TGTGCCAGCAGTTTATCCCCGGTCTACTCCTACAATGAGCAGTTCTTC. Translating gives CASSLSPVYSYNEQFF.

The chain links TRBV6-4 to TRBJ2-7, with 12 bases that match TRBD2. This CDR3 region has 18 residues. The junction had 6 bases not matched to a gene; V was cut back by 0 bases and J by 0 bases. CDR1 MRHNA and CDR2 SNTAGT come from the germline V gene. This chain's CDR3 is CASSDSLAGGKSSYEQYF. The CDR3 DNA is TGTGCCAGCAGTGACTCGCTAGCGGGGGGGAAAAGCTCCTACGAGCAGTACTTC.

This rearrangement joins TRBV11-1 to TRBJ2-1; 11 nucleotides agree with TRBD2. Unmatched junction bases numbered 10, after V lost 5 bases and J lost 7 bases. CDR1 and CDR2 (germline): SGHAT, FQDESV (reference sequence). This CDR3 has 16 amino acids. As DNA, the CDR3 is TGTGCCAGCAGCCCCGGGTTAGCGGGGGGGCAGAATGAGCAGTTCTTC. Encoded protein: CASSPGLAGGQNEQFF.

The rearrangement uses TRBV2 and TRBJ2-3; a possible D gene is TRBD1 (6 bases). Germline CDR1 SNHLY, CDR2 FYNNEI. V lost 2 bases to trimming and J lost 7 bases, with 7 bases between them. This CDR3 contains 12 residues. The CDR3 DNA is TGTGCCAGCAGTGAAACAGGGAATACGCAGTATTTT. This codes for CASSETGNTQYF. The full variable domain, its missing parts supplied by reference TRBV2 and TRBJ2-3, is EPEVTQTPSHQVTQMGQEVILRCVPISNHLYFYWYRQILGQKVEFLVSFYNNEISEKSEIFDDQFSVERPDGSNFTLKIRSTKLEDSAMYFCASSETGNTQYFGPGTRLTVL.

V and J are TRBV20-1 and TRBJ1-2; D not certain. Germline V CDR1 and CDR2: DFQATT, SNEGSKA (reference sequence). The V gene lost 7 bases and the J gene lost 6 bases, with 9 bases spanning the gap. The CDR3 extends over 10 amino acids. The DNA of the CDR3 is TGCAGTGGCTCCCGGGATGGCTACACCTTC. Translating it yields CSGSRDGYTF.

This chain connects TRBV2 to TRBJ1-5; a weak D match, TRBD1 (5 bases). The CDR3 runs 12 residues. The ends were cut back, 7 bases at V and 7 bases at J, with 11 bases in the middle. Germline V gene data show CDR1 as SNHLY and CDR2 as FYNNEI. This chain's CDR3 is CASTRGGQPQHF. DNA of the CDR3: TGTGCCAGCACGAGGGGAGGACAGCCCCAGCATTTT.

The rearrangement uses TRBV18 and TRBJ2-5; maybe TRBD1 (6 bases). CDR1 is KGHSH and CDR2 is LQKENI in the germline V gene. With 2 bases removed from V and 3 bases from J, the gap between germline ends came to 7 bases. The CDR3 contains 13 residues. CDR3 region: CASSPGGEETQYF. DNA for the CDR3: TGTGCCAGCTCACCAGGGGGCGAAGAGACCCAGTACTTC.

J is TRBJ2-5 and V is TRBV6-6, with TRBD2 identical over 9 bases. The CDR3 is 15 residues long. V shed 2 bases, J shed 7 bases, and the junction held 8 bases outside the gene matches. CDR1 and CDR2 from the germline V gene are MNHNY and SVGAGI (reference sequence). In DNA form, the CDR3 reads TGTGCCAGCAGTTACAACGGCGGGGGGGCCGGGACCCAGTACTTC. Translated: CASSYNGGGAGTQYF.

The chain links TRBV7-9 to TRBJ1-1; unclear D gene. The V and J ends lost 6 bases and 4 bases respectively, with 15 bases between them. The CDR3 runs to 14 residues. Germline CDR1 is SEHNR and CDR2 is FQNEAQ (reference sequence). The CDR3 spells CASRATGLGTEAFF. The CDR3 DNA reads as TGTGCCAGCAGGGCCACGGGGTTAGGCACTGAAGCTTTCTTT.

The CDR3 DNA reads TGTGCCAGCAGGGAGAAGGGGAACTATGGCTACACCTTC. Its protein product is CASREKGNYGYTF. The J gene is TRBJ1-2, the V gene TRBV12-3 or TRBV12-4; maybe TRBD1 (5 bases). This CDR3 comprises 13 residues. Trimming shortened V by 6 bases and J by 2 bases, and 10 bases separated the two germline ends.

This chain uses TRBV12-3 or TRBV12-4 with TRBJ1-5; D is unclear. The CDR3 sequence is 13 residues long. The V end was cut by 4 bases, the J end by 5 bases, with 9 bases between. CDR3 DNA: TGTGCCAGCAGTTCCCAAGGAGATCAGCCCCAGCATTTT. Protein: CASSSQGDQPQHF.

The chain has TRBV7-9 and TRBJ1-3; D possibly corresponds to TRBD1 (6 bases). The germline V gene has CDR1 SEHNR and CDR2 FQNEAQ (reference sequence). The CDR3 spans 15 residues. V lost 7 bases, J lost 4 bases, and 17 bases lay in between. CDR3 region: CASTKGGTHGNTIYF. CDR3 bases: TGTGCCAGCACCAAGGGTGGGACACACGGAAACACCATATATTTT.

V usage is TRBV20-1 and J usage is TRBJ1-3; D ambiguous. The CDR3 runs 11 residues. Germline V CDR1 and CDR2: DFQATT, SNEGSKA (reference sequence). Trimming stripped 6 bases from V and 7 bases from J, with 10 bases between. CDR3 DNA: TGCAGTGCACGATACAGCAACACCATATATTTT. This translates into CSARYSNTIYF.

The chain recombines TRBV5-1 with TRBJ1-6, with 9 bases identical to TRBD1. Germline CDR1 and CDR2: SGHRS and YFSETQ. The CDR3 contains 15 residues. The V gene end was trimmed by 3 bases and the J gene end by 5 bases; junction bases not matched to a gene: 3. For the CDR3, the DNA is TGCGCCAGCAGCTATTGGACAGGGGATAATTCACCCCTCCACTTT. Amino acids: CASSYWTGDNSPLHF.

The rearrangement links TRBV28 to TRBJ2-3, with 7 bases that match TRBD1. Germline CDR1 MDHEN, CDR2 SYDVKM. This CDR3 contains 15 residues. Losses at the gene ends were 7 bases for V and 1 base for J; bases not matched to a gene: 8. The CDR3: CASTLTGKRTDTQYF. In nucleotides, the CDR3 is TGTGCCAGCACCCTGACAGGGAAACGCACAGATACGCAGTATTTT.

The chain joins TRBV5-1 to TRBJ2-3; D gene ambiguous. Between the trimmed V and J ends, which lost 4 bases and 0 bases, there was a span of 12 bases. This CDR3 region has 15 residues. Germline assignment: CDR1 SGHRS and CDR2 YFSETQ. The CDR3 protein is CASSLGEQSTDTQYF. In DNA, the CDR3 is TGCGCCAGCAGCCTCGGAGAGCAGAGCACAGATACGCAGTATTTT.

CDR3 in amino acids: CAISENEGGDGYTF. The CDR3 nucleotides read TGTGCCATCAGTGAGAACGAGGGGGGGGACGGCTACACCTTC. The genes are TRBV10-3 and TRBJ1-2, with a tentative D call TRBD1 (6 bases). Germline V gene data show CDR1 as ENHRY and CDR2 as SYGVKD. Trimming left V 2 bases short and J 8 bases short, with 15 bases between. The CDR3 sequence is 14 residues long.